This entry features one T cell receptor beta chain sequence. What it recognizes is unknown. The CDR3 spans 14 residues. V was clipped by 8 bases and J by 7 bases, with 21 bases between them. The germline gives CDR1 SGHAT, CDR2 FQNNGV. The sample belongs to a study of shared clonotypes between healthy human individuals. The deep-level immunoSEQ assay was used. Some clones are missing from TCRdb's copy, which holds only in-frame ones; the method was immunoSEQ multiplex PCR. The sample consists of approximately 92,000 clones, 60% to 70% of them appearing once. Study conclusions and caveats: In having few donors, the study represented limited genetic and exposure-history diversity.

The sequence was collected from a man younger than 45 in good health. Sequencing was done on a sample of memory CD8+ T cells sorted from blood. The subset denotes: CD45RO+ cells pooled with CCR7-negative TemRA cells. The rearrangement joins TRBV11-2 to TRBJ2-7; D is perhaps TRBD1 or TRBD2 (6 bases each). In DNA form, the CDR3 reads TGTGCCAGCTCGGGGGCAGGTAATAGAGTTGAGCAGTACTTC. Amino acid sequence: CASSGAGNRVEQYF. Variable domain in full (rest from reference TRBV11-2 and TRBJ2-7): EAGVAQSPRYKIIEKRQSVAFWCNPISGHATLYWYQQILGQGPKLLIQFQNNGVVDDSQLPKDRFSAERLKGVDSTLKIQPAKLEDSAVYLCASSGAGNRVEQYFGPGTRLTVT.